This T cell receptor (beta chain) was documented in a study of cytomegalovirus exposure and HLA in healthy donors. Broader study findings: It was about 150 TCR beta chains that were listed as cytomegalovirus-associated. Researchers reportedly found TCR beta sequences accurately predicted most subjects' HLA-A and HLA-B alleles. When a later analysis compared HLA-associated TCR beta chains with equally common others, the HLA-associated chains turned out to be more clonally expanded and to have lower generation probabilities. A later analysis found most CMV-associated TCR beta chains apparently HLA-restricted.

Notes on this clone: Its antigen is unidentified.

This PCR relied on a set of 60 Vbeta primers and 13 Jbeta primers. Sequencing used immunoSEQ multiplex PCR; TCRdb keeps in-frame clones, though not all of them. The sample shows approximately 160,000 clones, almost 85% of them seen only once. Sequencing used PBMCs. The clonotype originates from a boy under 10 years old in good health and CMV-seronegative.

CDR3 sequence: CASSAAGVSSDTQYF. CDR3 in DNA: TGTGCCAGCTCAGCAGCGGGAGTCAGTTCAGATACGCAGTATTTT. This chain uses TRBV18 with TRBJ2-3, with 8 positions matching TRBD2. This CDR3 is built from 15 residues. Trimming took 5 bases from V and 4 from J; bases not matched to a gene: 8. Per the germline V gene, CDR1 is KGHSH and CDR2 is LQKENI.